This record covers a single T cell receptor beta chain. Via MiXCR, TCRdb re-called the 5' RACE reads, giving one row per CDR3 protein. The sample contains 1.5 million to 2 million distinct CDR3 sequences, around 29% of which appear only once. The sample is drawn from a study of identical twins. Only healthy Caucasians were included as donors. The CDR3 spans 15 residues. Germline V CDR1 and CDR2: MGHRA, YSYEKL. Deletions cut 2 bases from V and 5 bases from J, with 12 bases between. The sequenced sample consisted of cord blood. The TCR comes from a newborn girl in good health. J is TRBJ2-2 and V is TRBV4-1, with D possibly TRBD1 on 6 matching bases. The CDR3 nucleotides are TGCGCCAGCAGCCAACTGAATACAGGGACCGGGGAGCTGTTTTTT. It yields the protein CASSQLNTGTGELFF.